Shown below are 28 T cell receptor beta chains from a single sample sequenced in a study of T cells after yellow fever vaccination. TCRdb independently ran MiXCR on the 5' RACE reads; one entry per CDR3 protein. The table shows more than 200,000 distinct CDR3 sequences, with about 3.9% occurring only once. The source material was PBMCs, sampled 15 days after the yellow fever booster vaccination. The receptors were sampled from a young man who received the YFV17D yellow fever vaccine.

This clonotype was picked up many times. V gene TRBV29-1 combines with J gene TRBJ2-2; possibly TRBD2 for D (6 bases). In germline, CDR1 is SQVTM, CDR2 ANQGSEA. The CDR3 spans 16 residues. The ends were cut back, 3 bases at V and 0 bases at J, with 14 bases in the middle. CDR3 protein: CSVDVGGSANTGELFF. The CDR3 DNA reads as TGCAGCGTTGATGTCGGGGGTTCCGCGAACACCGGGGAGCTGTTTTTT.

The sample holds a few counts of this clonotype. This sequence joins TRBV7-9 and TRBJ2-1; a possible D gene is TRBD2 (6 bases). The CDR3 length is 16 residues. The V and J ends lost 1 base and 10 bases respectively, with 20 bases between them. Looked up from germline, CDR1 is SEHNR and CDR2 is FQNEAQ (reference sequence). The CDR3 DNA reads as TGTGCCAGCAGCTTAGATGGACTACCCATAGATCGCGAGCAGTTCTTC. Translating gives CASSLDGLPIDREQFF.

This clonotype was observed at least ten times. The chain employs TRBV12-3 or TRBV12-4 and TRBJ1-2, with D uncertain. The V end lost 2 bases, the J end lost 2 bases, and 9 bases lay between the germline ends. The CDR3 totals 14 residues. The CDR3 nucleotides read TGTGCCAGCAGTTTACGGACCCCAAACTATGGCTACACCTTC. Amino acids: CASSLRTPNYGYTF.

Ten or more counts support this clonotype. This chain joins TRBV29-1 and TRBJ2-1; possibly TRBD1 for D (5 bases). Germline V gene lookup returns CDR1 SQVTM and CDR2 ANQGSEA. This CDR3 region has 14 residues. V lost 2 bases to trimming and J lost 5 bases, with 13 bases between them. The CDR3 sequence: CSVERGRADNEQFF. The CDR3 DNA reads TGCAGCGTTGAAAGAGGCAGGGCCGACAATGAGCAGTTCTTC.

Remarks on this clonotype: A single base separates this from a much larger clone, so it may be a read error. The gene calls are TRBV9 and TRBJ2-5, with 8 bases fitting TRBD1. The CDR3 loop spans 14 amino acids. The germline V gene encodes CDR1 SGDLS and CDR2 YYNGEE. After removal of 3 bases from V and 6 bases from J, the junction contained 7 bases not matched to a gene. In DNA form, the CDR3 reads TGTGCCAGCAGCGGGACAGGGAATCATAAGACCCAGTACTTC. Residues: CASSGTGNHKTQYF.

This clonotype was seen at least ten times. The chain links TRBV20-1 to TRBJ2-7; possible D gene TRBD2, 6 bases. The CDR3 contains 13 residues. CDR1 DFQATT and CDR2 SNEGSKA come from the germline V gene (reference sequence). V lost 6 bases, J lost 6 bases, and 18 bases lay in between. CDR3 amino acids: CSAGRGAVGEQYV. In DNA, the CDR3 is TGCAGTGCCGGGCGGGGAGCTGTGGGCGAGCAGTACGTC.

This clonotype was counted at least ten times. The CDR3, as DNA: TGTGCCAGCAGCCGCGACAGTAATGAGCAGTTCTTC. Amino acid sequence: CASSRDSNEQFF. The chain joins TRBV21-1 to TRBJ2-1; TRBD1 is the table's D call and was not checked against the DNA. TRBV21-1 is tagged as a pseudogene. This CDR3 has 12 amino acids.

This clonotype has at least ten counts. The chain couples TRBV5-1 to TRBJ1-4; a possible D gene is TRBD1 (5 bases). This CDR3 has 14 residues. Germline V gene sequence: CDR1 SGHRS, CDR2 YFSETQ. V lost 7 bases, J lost 7 bases, and 17 bases lay in between. The CDR3 DNA reads TGCGCCAGCGGATCGCCGGGGGAGGGTGAAAAACTGTTTTTT. Its protein product is CASGSPGEGEKLFF.

This clonotype was recorded at least ten times. The rearrangement uses TRBV25-1 and TRBJ1-3, with TRBD1 as a possible D gene (6 bases). The CDR3 sequence is 20 residues long. The V gene lost 0 bases and the J gene lost 0 bases, with 21 bases spanning the gap. Germline V gene data show CDR1 as MGHDK and CDR2 as SYGVNS. Written as DNA, the CDR3 is TGTGCCAGCAGTGAATACGCACCCGGAGGGGACACGAGCTCTGGAAACACCATATATTTT. This codes for CASSEYAPGGDTSSGNTIYF.

The sample holds many counts of this clonotype. The chain is built from TRBV3-1 and TRBJ1-1, with D perhaps matching TRBD1 (5 bases). V lost 1 base and J lost 3, with 12 bases in between. The CDR3 loop spans 15 amino acids. Germline CDR1 and CDR2: LGHDT and YNNKEL (reference sequence). DNA for the CDR3: TGTGCCAGCAGCCAAGTGGGGCGGTTTTACACTGAAGCTTTCTTT. This sequence encodes CASSQVGRFYTEAFF.

This clonotype has at least ten counts. CDR3 protein: CASSYSRGDTQYF. As DNA, the CDR3 is TGTGCCAGCAGTTACTCGCGGGGGGATACGCAGTATTTT. V is TRBV6-5 and J is TRBJ2-3, with TRBD2 identical over 7 bases. The V and J ends lost 0 bases and 6 bases, in that order; junction bases with no gene match: 0. Looked up from germline, CDR1 is MNHEY and CDR2 is SVGAGI. CDR3 length: 13 residues.

This clonotype appeared many times. The chain joins TRBV3-1 to TRBJ2-4; perhaps TRBD2 as D (5 bases). Looked up from germline, CDR1 is LGHDT and CDR2 is YNNKEL (reference sequence). The ends were cut back, 3 bases at V and 4 bases at J, with 13 bases in the middle. The CDR3 extends over 15 amino acids. CDR3 nucleotides: TGTGCCAGCAGCCACGAGACTACGTTGAAAAACATTCAGTACTTC. The encoded protein is CASSHETTLKNIQYF.

This clonotype came up many times. The genes are TRBV4-3 and TRBJ1-2; a possible D gene is TRBD1 (6 bases). CDR1 and CDR2 from the germline V gene are LGHNA and YSLEER. The V gene lost 3 bases and the J gene lost 3 bases, with 11 bases spanning the gap. The CDR3 runs 14 residues. The DNA for the CDR3 is TGCGCCAGCAGCCACGAACAGGGCTACTATGGCTACACCTTC. This encodes CASSHEQGYYGYTF.

This clonotype was counted at least ten times. This chain connects TRBV20-1 to TRBJ1-1; maybe TRBD1 (5 bases). Trimming removed 5 bases at V and 2 bases at J, with 15 bases between. The CDR3 is 14 amino acids. Per the germline V gene, CDR1 is DFQATT and CDR2 is SNEGSKA (reference sequence). The chain's CDR3 is CSAVRGVENTEAFF. The DNA of the CDR3 is TGCAGTGCTGTCCGGGGGGTGGAAAACACTGAAGCTTTCTTT.

This clonotype has more than one count but fewer than ten. A much more abundant neighbour one base away suggests this may be a read error. V usage is TRBV18 and J usage is TRBJ1-2; perhaps TRBD1 as D (5 bases). CDR1 KGHSH and CDR2 LQKENI come from the germline V gene. There are 14 residues in the CDR3. The CDR3 is CASSPGTVNHGYTF. CDR3 nucleotide sequence: TGTGCCAGCTCCCCCGGGACGGTTAACCATGGCTACACCTTC.

The table lists this clonotype with many counts. DNA for the CDR3: TGCGCCAGCAGCAGGCCGGGACAGGGGGGCACCTACGAGCAGTACTTC. Residues: CASSRPGQGGTYEQYF. The chain carries TRBV4-1 and TRBJ2-7; the match to TRBD1 covers 11 bases. CDR1 is MGHRA and CDR2 is YSYEKL in the germline V gene. The CDR3 is 16 amino acids. V shed 5 bases, J shed 2 bases, and the junction held 8 bases outside the gene matches.

In this sample, this clonotype turned up many times. The rearrangement joins TRBV7-2 to TRBJ1-2; no reliable D call. Trimming stripped 4 bases from V and 8 bases from J, with 11 bases between. The CDR3 is 12 residues long. Germline V CDR1 and CDR2: SGHTA, FQGNSA. The chain's CDR3 is CASSSAPAGYTF. CDR3 in DNA: TGTGCCAGCAGCTCGGCTCCAGCCGGCTACACCTTC. The complete variable domain, with remaining parts taken from reference TRBV7-2 and TRBJ1-2, reads GAGVSQSPSNKVTEKGKDVELRCDPISGHTALYWYRQSLGQGLEFLIYFQGNSAPDKSGLPSDRFSAERTGGSVSTLTIQRTQQEDSAVYLCASSSAPAGYTFGSGTRLTVV.

This clonotype appeared many times. The V gene is TRBV5-1, the J gene TRBJ2-2; 11 bases agree with TRBD2. Unmatched junction bases numbered 11, after V lost 1 base and J lost 0 bases. Germline CDR1 SGHRS, CDR2 YFSETQ. CDR3 length equals 20 residues. CDR3 sequence: CASSLPSSGGPLANTGELFF. The CDR3 DNA reads as TGCGCCAGCAGCTTGCCGTCTAGCGGGGGGCCGCTCGCGAACACCGGGGAGCTGTTTTTT. Full variable domain (rest looked up from reference TRBV5-1 and TRBJ2-2): KAGVTQTPRYLIKTRGQQVTLSCSPISGHRSVSWYQQTPGQGLQFLFEYFSETQRNKGNFPGRFSGRQFSNSRSEMNVSTLELGDSALYLCASSLPSSGGPLANTGELFFGEGSRLTVL.

This clonotype has ten or more counts. This sequence joins TRBV5-1 and TRBJ1-5; tentatively, D is TRBD1 (5 bases). CDR3 length: 15 residues. The ends were cut back, 0 bases at V and 5 bases at J, with 12 bases in the middle. Germline lookup yields CDR1 SGHRS and CDR2 YFSETQ. CDR3 DNA: TGCGCCAGCAGCTTGGATGCAGGGACGGATCAGCCCCAGCATTTT. Amino acids: CASSLDAGTDQPQHF.

In the case of this clonotype: A much larger clonotype is one base distant, so this may be a read error. The conserved phenylalanine or tryptophan normally closing the CDR3 is absent here, so this likely arose from a read error. This chain joins TRBV20-1 and TRBJ2-5, with 12 bases that match TRBD2. This CDR3 has 15 amino acids. Germline CDR1 reads DFQATT; CDR2 reads SNEGSKA (reference sequence). V was clipped by 0 bases and J by 5 bases; unmatched bases: 4. The CDR3 nucleotides are TGCAGTGCTAGAGAGACTAGCGGGGGCGGGGAGACCCAGTACCTC. It is translated as CSARETSGGGETQYL.

This clonotype has a count of ten or more. V is TRBV2 and J is TRBJ2-1, with D possibly matching TRBD2 (6 bases). Germline CDR1 is SNHLY and CDR2 is FYNNEI. With 6 bases removed from V and 6 bases from J, the gap between germline ends came to 12 bases. This CDR3 has 13 residues. The CDR3 DNA follows: TGTGCCAGCAGGAACGCCGGGGGCAATGAGCAGTTCTTC. Amino acid sequence: CASRNAGGNEQFF.

This clonotype was found many times. The CDR3 sequence is CASSLEVSDEQFF. CDR3 nucleotide sequence: TGTGCCAGCAGCTTGGAGGTTTCGGATGAGCAGTTCTTC. The genes are TRBV5-6 and TRBJ2-1; no clear D gene. With 0 bases removed from V and 8 bases from J, the gap between germline ends came to 9 bases. Germline assignment: CDR1 SGHDT and CDR2 YYEEEE. This CDR3 has 13 residues. Full variable domain (outside the CDR3, taken from reference TRBV5-6 and TRBJ2-1): DAGVTQSPTHLIKTRGQQVTLRCSPKSGHDTVSWYQQALGQGPQFIFQYYEEEERQRGNFPDRFSGHQFPNYSSELNVNALLLGDSALYLCASSLEVSDEQFFGPGTRLTVL.

This clonotype was recorded many times. CDR3 coding DNA: TGTGCCAGCAGGGGACTAGCGGGGGGGCCAGATACGCAGTATTTT. This translates into CASRGLAGGPDTQYF. The chain joins TRBV12-3 or TRBV12-4 to TRBJ2-3, with 16 bases fitting TRBD2. CDR3 length: 15 residues. Germline trimming cut 6 bases from V and 4 bases from J; bases unmatched to any gene: 1.

This clonotype was found many times. The V gene is TRBV3-1, the J gene TRBJ2-7, with 9 positions matching TRBD2. Trimming cost V 5 bases and J 6 bases; bases outside gene matches: 5. The CDR3 extends over 13 amino acids. In germline, CDR1 is LGHDT, CDR2 YNNKEL (reference sequence). For the CDR3, the DNA is TGTGCCAGCAGCTTTAGCGGGGGACTCGAGCAGTACTTC. Its translation: CASSFSGGLEQYF.

This clonotype was detected many times. The chain has TRBV4-1 and TRBJ1-5, with D tentatively TRBD1 (5 bases). The CDR3 sequence is 14 residues long. The germline V and J ends were trimmed by 3 bases and 5 bases, with 11 bases remaining between them. CDR1 and CDR2 (germline): MGHRA, YSYEKL. The CDR3 nucleotides are TGCGCCAGCAGCCAGGGGGGGATACATCAGCCCCAGCATTTT. It encodes CASSQGGIHQPQHF.

The chain recombines TRBV20-1 with TRBJ1-2; no reliable D call. The CDR3 has 12 residues. Trimming cost V 3 bases and J 4 bases, with 9 bases left between them. Germline V gene lookup returns CDR1 DFQATT and CDR2 SNEGSKA (reference sequence). Here the CDR3 DNA reads TGCAGTGCTAGTCAGCTCCTCTATGGCTACACCTTC. It encodes CSASQLLYGYTF.

V and J are TRBV7-8 and TRBJ2-5, with D possibly TRBD1 on 6 matching bases. With 6 bases removed from V and 5 bases from J, the gap between germline ends came to 19 bases. Germline V lookup: CDR1 SGHVS, CDR2 FQNEAQ. The CDR3 contains 15 residues. For the CDR3, the DNA is TGTGCCAGCAGACGTAGGGACATCGACAGGGAGACCCAGTACTTC. This encodes CASRRRDIDRETQYF.

This clonotype was counted ten times or more. The chain links TRBV4-3 to TRBJ1-2; unclear D gene. Germline V gene sequence: CDR1 LGHNA, CDR2 YSLEER. This CDR3 is built from 12 residues. Between the trimmed V and J ends, which lost 4 bases and 8 bases, there was a span of 11 bases. The chain's CDR3 is CASSRRSGGYTF. CDR3 sequence (DNA): TGCGCCAGCAGCCGCCGATCTGGAGGCTACACCTTC.